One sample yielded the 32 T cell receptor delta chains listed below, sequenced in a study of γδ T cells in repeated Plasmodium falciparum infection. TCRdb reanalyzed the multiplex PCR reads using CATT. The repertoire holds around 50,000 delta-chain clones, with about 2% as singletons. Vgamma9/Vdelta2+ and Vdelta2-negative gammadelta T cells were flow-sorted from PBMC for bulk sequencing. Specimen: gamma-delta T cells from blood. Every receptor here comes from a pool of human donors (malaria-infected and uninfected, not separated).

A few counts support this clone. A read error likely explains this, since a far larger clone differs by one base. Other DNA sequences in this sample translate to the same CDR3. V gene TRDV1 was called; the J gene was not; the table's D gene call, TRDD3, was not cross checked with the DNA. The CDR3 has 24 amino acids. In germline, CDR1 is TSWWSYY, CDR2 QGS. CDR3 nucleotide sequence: TGTGCTCTTGGGGAAGTCCCCTCCTTCCTACTCCCTTTACTGGGGGATACGCTGGGCGATAAGCTCATCTTT. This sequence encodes CALGEVPSFLLPLLGDTLGDKLIF.

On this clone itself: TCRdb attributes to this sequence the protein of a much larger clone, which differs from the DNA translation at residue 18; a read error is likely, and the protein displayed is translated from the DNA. The CDR3 protein is CALIGSLPLLPLGDTLESPDKLIF. The CDR3 nucleotides read TGTGCCTTAATAGGAAGCCTTCCCCTTCTCCCCCTGGGGGATACGCTGGAGTCCCCCGATAAACTCATCTTT. The chain recombines TRDV3 with TRDJ1; 12 bases match TRDD3. TCRdb leaves out the J gene; it was filled in here by matching the DNA to germline. Germline CDR1 TVYSNPD, CDR2 GDNSRS (reference sequence). This CDR3 comprises 24 residues. V lost 3 bases and J lost 3; bases outside the gene matches: 35.

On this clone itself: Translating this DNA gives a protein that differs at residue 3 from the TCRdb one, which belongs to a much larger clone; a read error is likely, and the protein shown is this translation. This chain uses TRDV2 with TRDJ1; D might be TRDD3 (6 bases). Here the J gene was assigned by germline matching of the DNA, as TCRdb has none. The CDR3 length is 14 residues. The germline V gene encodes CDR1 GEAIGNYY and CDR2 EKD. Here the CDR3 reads CAGDTIGDADKLIF. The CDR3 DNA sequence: TGTGCCGGTGACACCATAGGGGATGCCGATAAACTCATCTTT.

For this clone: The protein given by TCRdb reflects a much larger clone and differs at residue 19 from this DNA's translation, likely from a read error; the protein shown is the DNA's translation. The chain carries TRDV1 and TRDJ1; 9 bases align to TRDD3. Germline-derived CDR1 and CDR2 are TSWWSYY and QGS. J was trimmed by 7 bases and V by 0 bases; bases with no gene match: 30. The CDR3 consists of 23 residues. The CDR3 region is CALGELGARSYWGTRYYTAKLIF. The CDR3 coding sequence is TGTGCTCTTGGGGAACTTGGGGCTAGATCGTACTGGGGGACGCGCTATTACACTGCTAAACTCATCTTT.

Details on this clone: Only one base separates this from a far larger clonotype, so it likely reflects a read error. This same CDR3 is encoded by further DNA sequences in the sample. The DNA for the CDR3 is TGTGCTCTTGGGGAGCTGCATACCACCCGCCTTCCTACTTTCAGTTTTACCGATAAACTCATCTTT. It is translated as CALGELHTTRLPTFSFTDKLIF. The rearrangement joins TRDV1 to TRDJ1, with 9 positions matching TRDD2. Because TCRdb records no J gene, it was assigned here through a match of the DNA to germline. Germline CDR1 reads TSWWSYY; CDR2 reads QGS. The CDR3 sequence is 22 residues long. The J segment lost 2 bases and the V segment lost 3 bases, leaving 25 bases of the junction unmatched.

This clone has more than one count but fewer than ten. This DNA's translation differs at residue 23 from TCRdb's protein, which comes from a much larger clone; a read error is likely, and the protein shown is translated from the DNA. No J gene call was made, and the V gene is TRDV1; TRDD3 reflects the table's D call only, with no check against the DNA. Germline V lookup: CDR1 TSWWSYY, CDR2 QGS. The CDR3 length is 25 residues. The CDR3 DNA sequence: TGTGCTCTTGGGGAACCCCTCCTCTTAGGGGGGATTCCCCCCCATCCTCTCTTGTACACCGATAAACCCATCTTT. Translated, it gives CALGEPLLLGGIPPHPLLYTDKPIF.

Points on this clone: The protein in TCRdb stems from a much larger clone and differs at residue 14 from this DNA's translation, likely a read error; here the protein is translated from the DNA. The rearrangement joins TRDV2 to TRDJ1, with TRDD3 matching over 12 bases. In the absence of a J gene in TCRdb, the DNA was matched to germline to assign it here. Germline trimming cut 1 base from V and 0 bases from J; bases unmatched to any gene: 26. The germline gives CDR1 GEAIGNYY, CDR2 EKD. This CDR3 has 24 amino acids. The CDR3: CACDTLPGGYADALPKLYTDKLIF. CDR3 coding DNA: TGTGCCTGTGACACTCTTCCTGGGGGATACGCGGATGCACTACCCAAATTGTACACCGATAAACTCATCTTT.

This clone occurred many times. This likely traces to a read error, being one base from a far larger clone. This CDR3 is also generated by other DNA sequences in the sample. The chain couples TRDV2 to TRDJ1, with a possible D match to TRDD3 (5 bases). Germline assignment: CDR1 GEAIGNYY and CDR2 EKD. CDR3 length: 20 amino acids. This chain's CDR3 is CACDTVAPIRDTRRGDKLIF. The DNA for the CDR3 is TGTGCCTGTGACACAGTCGCTCCAATCCGCGATACAAGGCGCGGCGATAAACTCATCTTC.

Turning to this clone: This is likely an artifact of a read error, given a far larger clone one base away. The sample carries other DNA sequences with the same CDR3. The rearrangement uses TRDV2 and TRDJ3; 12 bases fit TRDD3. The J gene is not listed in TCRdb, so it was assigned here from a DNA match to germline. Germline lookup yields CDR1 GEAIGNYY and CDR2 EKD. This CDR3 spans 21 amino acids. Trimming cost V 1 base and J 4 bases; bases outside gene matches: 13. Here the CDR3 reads CACDTLLGDTRSSWDTRQMFF. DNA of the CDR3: TGTGCCTGTGACACTTTACTGGGGGATACACGATCCTCGTGGGACACCCGACAGATGTTTTTC.

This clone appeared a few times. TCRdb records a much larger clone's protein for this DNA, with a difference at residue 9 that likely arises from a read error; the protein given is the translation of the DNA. CDR3 loop: CAWATGGYHGNKLIF. CDR3 DNA: TGTGCCTGGGCTACTGGGGGATACCATGGGAATAAACTCATCTTT. The rearrangement links TRDV2 to TRDJ1; 12 positions match TRDD3. TCRdb does not report a J gene; here it was assigned by matching the DNA to germline references. After removal of 7 bases from V and 6 bases from J, the junction contained 11 bases not matched to a gene. This CDR3 contains 15 residues. Germline loops: CDR1 GEAIGNYY, CDR2 EKD.

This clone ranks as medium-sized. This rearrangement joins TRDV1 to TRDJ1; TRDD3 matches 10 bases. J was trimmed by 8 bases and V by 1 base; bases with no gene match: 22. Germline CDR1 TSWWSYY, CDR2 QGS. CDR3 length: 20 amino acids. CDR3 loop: CALGEQFHVLGDFAHVKLIF. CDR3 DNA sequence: TGTGCTCTTGGGGAACAATTCCACGTACTGGGGGATTTTGCACATGTGAAACTCATCTTT.

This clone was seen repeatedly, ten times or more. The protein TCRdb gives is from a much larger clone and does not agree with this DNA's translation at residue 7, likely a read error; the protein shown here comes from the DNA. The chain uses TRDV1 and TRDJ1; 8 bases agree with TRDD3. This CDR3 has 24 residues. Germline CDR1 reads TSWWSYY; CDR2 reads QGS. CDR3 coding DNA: TGTGCCCTGGGCAAATTCCCACTTCTCCCCTGGGGGACAAAAATCCCGAGGTACACCGATAAACTCATCTTT. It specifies CALGKFPLLPWGTKIPRYTDKLIF.

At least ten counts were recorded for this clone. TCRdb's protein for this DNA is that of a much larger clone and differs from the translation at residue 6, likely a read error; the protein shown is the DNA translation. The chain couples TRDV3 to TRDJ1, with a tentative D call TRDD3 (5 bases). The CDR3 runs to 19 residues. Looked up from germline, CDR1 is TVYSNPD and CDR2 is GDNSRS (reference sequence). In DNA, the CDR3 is TGTGCGTTCCACCCCCCTCCACCGAACGTACGGGATCGTTTGGGTAAACTCATCTTT. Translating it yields CAFHPPPPNVRDRLGKLIF.

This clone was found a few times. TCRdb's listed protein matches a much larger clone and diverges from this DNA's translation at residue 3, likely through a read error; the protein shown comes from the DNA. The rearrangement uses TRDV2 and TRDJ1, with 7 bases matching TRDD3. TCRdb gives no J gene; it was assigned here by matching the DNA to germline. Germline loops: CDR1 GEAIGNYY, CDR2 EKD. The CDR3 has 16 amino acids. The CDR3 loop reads CAYDTVGDGDTDKLIF. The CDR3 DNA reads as TGTGCCTATGACACCGTGGGGGACGGGGACACCGATAAACTCATCTTT.

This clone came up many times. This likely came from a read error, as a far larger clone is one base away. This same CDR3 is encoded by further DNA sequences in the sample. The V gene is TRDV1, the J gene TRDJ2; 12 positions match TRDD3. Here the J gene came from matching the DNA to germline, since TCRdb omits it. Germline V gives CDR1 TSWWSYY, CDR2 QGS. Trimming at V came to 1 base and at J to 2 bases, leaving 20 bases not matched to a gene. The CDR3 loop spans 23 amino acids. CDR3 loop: CALGEPAYWGIPVLIALTAQLFF. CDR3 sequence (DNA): TGTGCTCTTGGGGAACCGGCGTACTGGGGGATACCTGTGTTGATAGCCTTGACAGCACAACTCTTCTTT.

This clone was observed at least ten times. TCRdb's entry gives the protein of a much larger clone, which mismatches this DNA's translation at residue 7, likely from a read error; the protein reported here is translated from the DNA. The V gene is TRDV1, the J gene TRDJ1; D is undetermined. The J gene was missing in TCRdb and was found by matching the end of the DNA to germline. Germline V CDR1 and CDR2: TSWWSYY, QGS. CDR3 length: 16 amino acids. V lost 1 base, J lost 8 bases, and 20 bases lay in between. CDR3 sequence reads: CALGEPPWSGSPKLIF. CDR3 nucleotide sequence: TGTGCTCTTGGGGAACCCCCCTGGAGTGGAAGCCCAAAACTCATCTTT.

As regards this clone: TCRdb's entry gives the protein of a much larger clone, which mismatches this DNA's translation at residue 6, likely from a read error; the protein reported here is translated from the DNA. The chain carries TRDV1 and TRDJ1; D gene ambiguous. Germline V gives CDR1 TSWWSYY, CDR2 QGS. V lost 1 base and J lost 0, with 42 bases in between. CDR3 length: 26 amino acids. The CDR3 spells CALGERVGVIISVRYFKVGYTDKLIF. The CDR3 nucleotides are TGTGCTCTTGGGGAACGCGTAGGAGTTATAATCTCGGTCCGCTATTTTAAGGTGGGTTACACCGATAAACTCATCTTT.

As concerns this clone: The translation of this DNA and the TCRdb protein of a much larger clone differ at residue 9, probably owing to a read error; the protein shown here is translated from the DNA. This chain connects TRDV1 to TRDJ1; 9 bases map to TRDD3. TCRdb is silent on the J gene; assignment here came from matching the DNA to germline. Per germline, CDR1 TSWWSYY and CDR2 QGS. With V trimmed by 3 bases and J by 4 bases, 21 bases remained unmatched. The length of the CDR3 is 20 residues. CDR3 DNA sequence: TGTGCTCTTGGGGAGCCTGTTTTTGCCCCCTACTGGGGGAAGGGCGATAAACTCATCTTT. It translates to CALGEPVFAPYWGKGDKLIF.

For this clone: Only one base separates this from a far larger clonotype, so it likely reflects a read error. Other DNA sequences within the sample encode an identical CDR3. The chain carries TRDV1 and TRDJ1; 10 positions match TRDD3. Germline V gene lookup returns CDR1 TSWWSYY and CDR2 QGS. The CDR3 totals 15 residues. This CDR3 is CALATGGSSTDKLIF. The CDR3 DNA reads TGTGCTCTTGCAACTGGGGGATCGAGCACCGATAAACTCATCTTC.

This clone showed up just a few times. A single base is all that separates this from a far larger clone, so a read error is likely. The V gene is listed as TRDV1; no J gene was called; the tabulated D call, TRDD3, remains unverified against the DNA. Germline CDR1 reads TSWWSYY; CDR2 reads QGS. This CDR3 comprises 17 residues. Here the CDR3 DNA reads TGTGCTCTTGGGGAGAAGCCATGGGTACTGGGGGTGGATAAGCTCATCTTT. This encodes CALGEKPWVLGVDKLIF.

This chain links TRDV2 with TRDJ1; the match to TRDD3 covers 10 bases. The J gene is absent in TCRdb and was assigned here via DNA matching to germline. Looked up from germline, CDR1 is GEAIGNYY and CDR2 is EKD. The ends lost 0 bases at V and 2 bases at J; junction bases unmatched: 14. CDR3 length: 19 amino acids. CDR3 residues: CACDTVVVGDTRETDKLIF. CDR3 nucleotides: TGTGCCTGTGACACCGTCGTGGTGGGGGATACAAGAGAGACCGATAAACTCATCTTT.

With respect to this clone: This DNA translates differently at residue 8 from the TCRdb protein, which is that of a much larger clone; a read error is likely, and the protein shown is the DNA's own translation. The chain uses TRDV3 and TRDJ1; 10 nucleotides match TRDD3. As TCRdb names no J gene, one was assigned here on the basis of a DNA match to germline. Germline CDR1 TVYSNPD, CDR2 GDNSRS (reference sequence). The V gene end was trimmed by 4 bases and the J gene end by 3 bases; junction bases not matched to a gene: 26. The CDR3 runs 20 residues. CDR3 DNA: TGTGCCTCCGACCATAAACCCTGTATTGGGGGATACCGCGATGCCGATAAACTCATCTTT. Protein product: CASDHKPCIGGYRDADKLIF. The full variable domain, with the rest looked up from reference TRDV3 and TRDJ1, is CDKVTQSSPDQTVASGSEVVLLCTYDTVYSNPDLFWYRIRPDYSFQFVFYGDNSRSEGADFTQGRFSVKHILTQKAFHLVISPVRTEDSATYYCASDHKPCIGGYRDADKLIFGKGTRVTVEP.

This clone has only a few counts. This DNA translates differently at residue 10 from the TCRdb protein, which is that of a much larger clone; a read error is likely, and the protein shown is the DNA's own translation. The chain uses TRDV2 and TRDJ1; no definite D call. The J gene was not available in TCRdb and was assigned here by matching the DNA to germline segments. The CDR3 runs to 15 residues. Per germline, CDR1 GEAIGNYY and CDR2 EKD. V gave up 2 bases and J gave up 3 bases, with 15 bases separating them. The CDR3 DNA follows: TGTGCCTGTGACAGGGTCTCGGTTGCGGCCGATAAACTCATCTTT. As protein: CACDRVSVAADKLIF.

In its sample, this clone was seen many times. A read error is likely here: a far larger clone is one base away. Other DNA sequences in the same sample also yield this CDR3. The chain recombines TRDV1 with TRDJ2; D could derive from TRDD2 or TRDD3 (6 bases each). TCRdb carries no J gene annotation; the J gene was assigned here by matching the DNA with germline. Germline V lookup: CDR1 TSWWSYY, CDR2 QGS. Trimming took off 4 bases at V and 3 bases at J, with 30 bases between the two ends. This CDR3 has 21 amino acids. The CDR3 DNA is TGTGCTCTTGGGGGTCGGCTCCTACTGTTTGGGGGGCCGAAGGTGACAGCACAACTCTTCTTT. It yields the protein CALGGRLLLFGGPKVTAQLFF.

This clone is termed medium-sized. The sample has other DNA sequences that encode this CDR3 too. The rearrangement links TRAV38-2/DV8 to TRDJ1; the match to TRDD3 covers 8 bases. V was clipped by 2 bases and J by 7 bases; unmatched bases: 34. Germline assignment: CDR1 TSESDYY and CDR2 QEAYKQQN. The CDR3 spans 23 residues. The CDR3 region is CAYRSIELFPLLLGAKPGGKLIF. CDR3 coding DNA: TGTGCTTATAGGAGTATAGAACTATTCCCCCTATTACTGGGGGCCAAACCTGGAGGTAAACTCATCTTT.

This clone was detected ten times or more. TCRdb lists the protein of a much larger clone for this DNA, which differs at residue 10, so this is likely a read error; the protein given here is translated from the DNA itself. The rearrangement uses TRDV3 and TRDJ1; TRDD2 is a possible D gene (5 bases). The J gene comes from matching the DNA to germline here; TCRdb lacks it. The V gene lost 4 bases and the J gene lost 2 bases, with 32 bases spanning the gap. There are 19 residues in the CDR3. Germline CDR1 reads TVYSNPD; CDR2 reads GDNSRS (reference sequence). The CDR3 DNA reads TGTGCCTCTATCACCCTACTTCCCATCTCCCCTTCGGAGACCGATAAACTCATCTTT. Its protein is CASITLLPISPSETDKLIF.

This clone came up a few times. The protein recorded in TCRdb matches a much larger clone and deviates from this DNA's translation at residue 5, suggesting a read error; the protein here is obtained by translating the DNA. For the CDR3, the DNA is TGTGCTCTTGGGGGCTTCGCGGGGACTCCAAGGCGAGAGTACACCGATAAACTCATCTTT. The encoded protein is CALGGFAGTPRREYTDKLIF. The J gene is TRDJ1, the V gene TRDV1; TRDD3 is a possible D gene (5 bases). TCRdb is silent on the J gene; assignment here came from matching the DNA to germline. CDR1 is TSWWSYY and CDR2 is QGS in the germline V gene. The germline V and J ends were trimmed by 4 bases and 0 bases, with 27 bases remaining between them. The CDR3 sequence is 20 residues long.

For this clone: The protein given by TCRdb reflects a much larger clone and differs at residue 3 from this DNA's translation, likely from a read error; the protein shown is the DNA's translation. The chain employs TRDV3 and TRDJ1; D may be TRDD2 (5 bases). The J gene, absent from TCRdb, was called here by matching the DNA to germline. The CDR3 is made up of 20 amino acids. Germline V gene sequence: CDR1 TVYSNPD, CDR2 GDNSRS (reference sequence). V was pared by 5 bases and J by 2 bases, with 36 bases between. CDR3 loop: CALKGFNQRPIFPTTDKLIF. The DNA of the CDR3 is TGTGCCCTTAAGGGCTTTAACCAACGGCCCATTTTCCCTACTACCGATAAACTCATCTTT.

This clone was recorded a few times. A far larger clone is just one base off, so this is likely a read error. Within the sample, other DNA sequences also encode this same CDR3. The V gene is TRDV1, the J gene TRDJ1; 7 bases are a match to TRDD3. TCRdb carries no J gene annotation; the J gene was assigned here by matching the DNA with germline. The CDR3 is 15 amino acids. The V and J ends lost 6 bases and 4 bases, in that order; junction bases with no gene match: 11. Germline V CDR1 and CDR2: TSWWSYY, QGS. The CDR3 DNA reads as TGTGCTCTTGGTTCTGGGGGGTACGAAGACGATAAACTCATCTTT. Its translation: CALGSGGYEDDKLIF.

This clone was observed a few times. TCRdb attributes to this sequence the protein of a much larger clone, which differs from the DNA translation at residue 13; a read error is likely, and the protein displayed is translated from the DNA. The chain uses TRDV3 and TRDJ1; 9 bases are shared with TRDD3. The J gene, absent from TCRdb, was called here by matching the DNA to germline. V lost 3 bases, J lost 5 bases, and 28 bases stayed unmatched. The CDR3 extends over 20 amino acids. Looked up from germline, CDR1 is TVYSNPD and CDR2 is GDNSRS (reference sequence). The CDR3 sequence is CALITGLPPYWGTPTDKLIF. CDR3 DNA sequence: TGTGCCTTGATAACAGGCCTTCCGCCGTACTGGGGGACACCGACAGATAAACTCATCTTT.

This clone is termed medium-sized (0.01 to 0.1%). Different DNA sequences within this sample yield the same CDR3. Here the CDR3 reads CAFIKLPLQTLTGGLIF. DNA for the CDR3: TGTGCCTTTATAAAACTCCCCTTACAAACCCTTACTGGGGGACTCATCTTT. The J gene is TRDJ1, the V gene TRDV3; 8 nucleotides agree with TRDD3. CDR1 is TVYSNPD and CDR2 is GDNSRS in the germline V gene (reference sequence). Trimming cost V 1 base and J 10 bases; bases outside gene matches: 23. The CDR3 sequence is 17 residues long.

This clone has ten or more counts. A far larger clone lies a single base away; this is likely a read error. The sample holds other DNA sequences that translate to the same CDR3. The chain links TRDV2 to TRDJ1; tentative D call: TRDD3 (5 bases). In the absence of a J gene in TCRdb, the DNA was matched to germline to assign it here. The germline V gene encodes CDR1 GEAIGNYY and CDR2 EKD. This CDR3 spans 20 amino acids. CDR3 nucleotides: TGTGCCTGCGACACCCTCCAGGTGGGTACTGGTGGTCAATACACCGATAAACTCATCTTT. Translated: CACDTLQVGTGGQYTDKLIF.